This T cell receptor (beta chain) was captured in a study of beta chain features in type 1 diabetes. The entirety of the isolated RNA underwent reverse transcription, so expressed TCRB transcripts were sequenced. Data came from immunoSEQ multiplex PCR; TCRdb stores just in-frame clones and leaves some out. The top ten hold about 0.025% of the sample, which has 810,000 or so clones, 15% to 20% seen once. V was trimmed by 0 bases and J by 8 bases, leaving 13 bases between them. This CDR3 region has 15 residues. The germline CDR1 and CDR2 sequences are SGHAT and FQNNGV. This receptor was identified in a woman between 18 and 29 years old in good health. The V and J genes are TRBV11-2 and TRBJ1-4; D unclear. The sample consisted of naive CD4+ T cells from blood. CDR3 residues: CASSLEGQRGEKLFF. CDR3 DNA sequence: TGTGCCAGCAGCTTAGAAGGCCAACGTGGGGAAAAACTGTTTTTT.